This TCR beta chain emerged from a study of response to subunit inactivated influenza vaccine. Notes on the study in general: Authors suggested few new T cells are recruited by each seasonal influenza vaccination.

From the RT-PCR reads, TCRdb called clonotypes with MiXCR, one entry per CDR3 protein. The sample includes some 160,000 distinct CDR3 sequences, 11% of them seen just once. This clonotype was counted at least ten times. Antigen unknown. The sequence came from a middle-aged man who received an inactivated influenza vaccine. Sequencing was performed on non-naive T cells sorted from PBMCs, taken more than 35 days after vaccination.

The CDR3 DNA follows: TGCAGTGCTAGAGGACCGGGGGGGACAGATACGCAGTATTTT. Its translation: CSARGPGGTDTQYF. V usage is TRBV20-1 and J usage is TRBJ2-3; 8 nucleotides match TRBD2. V shed 1 base and J 3 bases; nucleotides not matched to a gene: 3. There are 14 residues in the CDR3. The germline gives CDR1 DFQATT, CDR2 SNEGSKA (reference sequence).